This TCR beta chain was observed in a study of T cells after yellow fever vaccination. General study results and limits: Only a minor proportion of clonotypes was detected across both CD4 and CD8 compartments.

Germline assignment: CDR1 LGHNA and CDR2 YSLEER. The CDR3 sequence is 16 residues long. V lost 0 bases, J lost 3 bases, and 12 bases lay in between. About this clonotype itself: Its cognate antigen is unknown.

A single record per CDR3 protein comes from TCRdb applying MiXCR to the 5' RACE reads. Of roughly 330,000 distinct CDR3 sequences in the sample, approximately 7% were seen once. The chain recombines TRBV4-3 with TRBJ2-4, with D possibly TRBD2 on 6 matching bases. This clonotype originated in a man between 18 and 35 years old who received the YFV17D yellow fever vaccine. Material: PBMCs, obtained roughly 46 days after the first yellow fever vaccination. The CDR3 here is CASSQDPVGGKNIQYF. The CDR3 coding sequence is TGCGCCAGCAGCCAAGATCCGGTGGGGGGCAAAAACATTCAGTACTTC.